The present TCR beta chain was sequenced within a study of shared clonotypes between healthy human individuals. Study as a whole: Per donor, CD8 memory used one plate, CD8 naive used two, CD4 memory used three and CD4 naive used three.

Concerning this clone itself: Its antigen is still unknown.

The investigators split CD4+ cells into a CD45RA+ naive subset and a CD45RA-negative memory subset. Study conclusions and caveats: Collection of samples was limited to blood; tissue repertoires likely differ. In contrast to clonotypes shared by all four donors, non-shared clonotypes had lower generation probabilities.

Data came from immunoSEQ multiplex PCR; TCRdb stores just in-frame clones and leaves some out. The sample has some 2,500,000 clones; under 95% are singletons. The CDR3 sequence is 14 residues long. V was trimmed by 3 bases and J by 1 base, leaving 12 bases between them. Germline V gene lookup returns CDR1 SQVTM and CDR2 ANQGSEA. The V call is TRBV29-1, the J call TRBJ1-2; D may be TRBD1 (6 bases). Material for sequencing was naive CD4+ T cells from PBMCs. Sample subset: CD45RA+ positively selected. This receptor was taken from a man younger than 35 in good health. Some clones in this sample may be carry-over from other donors' samples. The CDR3 loop is CSVEGQYSNYGYTF. As DNA, the CDR3 is TGCAGCGTTGAGGGACAATACAGTAACTATGGCTACACCTTC. The full variable domain, its missing parts supplied by reference TRBV29-1 and TRBJ1-2, is SAVISQKPSRDICQRGTSLTIQCQVDSQVTMMFWYRQQPGQSLTLIATANQGSEATYESGFVIDKFPISRPNLTFSTLTVSNMSPEDSSIYLCSVEGQYSNYGYTFGSGTRLTVV.